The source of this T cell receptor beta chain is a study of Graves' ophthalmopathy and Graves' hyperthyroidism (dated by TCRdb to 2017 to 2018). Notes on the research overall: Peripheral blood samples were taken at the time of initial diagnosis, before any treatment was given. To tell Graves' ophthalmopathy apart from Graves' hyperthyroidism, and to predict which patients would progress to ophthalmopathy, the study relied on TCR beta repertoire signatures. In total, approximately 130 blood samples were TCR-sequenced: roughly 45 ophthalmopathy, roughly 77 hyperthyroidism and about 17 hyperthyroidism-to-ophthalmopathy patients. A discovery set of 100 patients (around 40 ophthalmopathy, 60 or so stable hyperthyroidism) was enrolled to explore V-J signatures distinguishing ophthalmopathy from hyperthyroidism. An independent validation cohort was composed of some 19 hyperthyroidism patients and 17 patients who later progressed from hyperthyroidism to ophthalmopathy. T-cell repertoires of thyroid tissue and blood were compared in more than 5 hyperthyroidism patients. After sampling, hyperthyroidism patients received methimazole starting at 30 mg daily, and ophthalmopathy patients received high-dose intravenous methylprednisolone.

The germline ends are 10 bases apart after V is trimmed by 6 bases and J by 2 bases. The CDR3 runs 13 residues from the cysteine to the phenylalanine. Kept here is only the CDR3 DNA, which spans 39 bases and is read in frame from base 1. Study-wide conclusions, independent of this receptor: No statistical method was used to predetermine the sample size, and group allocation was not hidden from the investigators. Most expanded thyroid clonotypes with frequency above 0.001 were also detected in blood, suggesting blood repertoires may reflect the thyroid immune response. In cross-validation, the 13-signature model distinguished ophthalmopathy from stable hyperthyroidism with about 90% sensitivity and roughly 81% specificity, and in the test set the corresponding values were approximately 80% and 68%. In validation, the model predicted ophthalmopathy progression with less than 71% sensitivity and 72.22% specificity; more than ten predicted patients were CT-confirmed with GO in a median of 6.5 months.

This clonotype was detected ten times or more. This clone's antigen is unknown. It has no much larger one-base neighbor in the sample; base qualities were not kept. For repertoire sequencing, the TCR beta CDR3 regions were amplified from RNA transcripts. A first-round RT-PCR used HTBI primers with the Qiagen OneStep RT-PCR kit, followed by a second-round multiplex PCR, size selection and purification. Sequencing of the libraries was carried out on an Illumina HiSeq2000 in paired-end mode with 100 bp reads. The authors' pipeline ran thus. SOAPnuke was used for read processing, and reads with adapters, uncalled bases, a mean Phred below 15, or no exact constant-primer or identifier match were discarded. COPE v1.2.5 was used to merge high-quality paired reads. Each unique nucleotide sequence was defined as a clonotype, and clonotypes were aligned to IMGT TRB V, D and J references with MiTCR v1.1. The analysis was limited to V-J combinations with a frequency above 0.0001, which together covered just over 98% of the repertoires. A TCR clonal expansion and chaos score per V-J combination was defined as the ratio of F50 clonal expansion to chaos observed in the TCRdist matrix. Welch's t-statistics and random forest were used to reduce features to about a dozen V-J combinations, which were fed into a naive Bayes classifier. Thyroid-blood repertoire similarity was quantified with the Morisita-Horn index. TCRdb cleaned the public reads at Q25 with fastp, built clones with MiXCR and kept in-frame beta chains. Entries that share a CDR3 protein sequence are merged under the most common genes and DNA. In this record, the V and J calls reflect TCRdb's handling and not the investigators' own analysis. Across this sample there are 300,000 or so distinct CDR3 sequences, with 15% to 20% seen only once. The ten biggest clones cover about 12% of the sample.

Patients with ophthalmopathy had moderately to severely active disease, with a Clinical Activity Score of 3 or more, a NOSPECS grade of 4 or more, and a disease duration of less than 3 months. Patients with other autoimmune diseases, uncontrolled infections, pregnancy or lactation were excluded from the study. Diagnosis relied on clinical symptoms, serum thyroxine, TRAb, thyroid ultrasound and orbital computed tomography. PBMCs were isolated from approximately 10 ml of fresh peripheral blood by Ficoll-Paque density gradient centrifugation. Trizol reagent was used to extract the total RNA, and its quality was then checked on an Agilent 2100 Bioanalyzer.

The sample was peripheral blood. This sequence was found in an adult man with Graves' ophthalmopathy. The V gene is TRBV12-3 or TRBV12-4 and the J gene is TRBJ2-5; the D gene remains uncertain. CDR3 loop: CASSSAGQETQYF. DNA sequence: TGTGCCAGCAGCTCTGCCGGTCAAGAGACCCAGTACTTC.